This T cell receptor beta chain was retrieved from a study of T-cell memory formation after mild COVID-19. Study-wide findings and caveats: Within pre-infection memory, some responding clones were found, suggesting cross-reactive memory joined.

With constant-segment primers, 5'RACE yielded cDNA libraries of TCR alpha and TCR beta that carried sample barcodes and UMIs. MiXCR, run by TCRdb on the 5' RACE reads, gives a single entry per CDR3 protein. The repertoire consists of around 310,000 distinct CDR3 sequences, with 20% to 25% occurring once and the leading ten covering roughly 23%. The length of the CDR3 is 11 residues. CDR1 SGHRS and CDR2 YFSETQ come from the germline V gene. Trimming left V 5 bases short and J 7 bases short, with 7 bases between. A note on this clonotype: As yet, its antigen is unknown.

Sequenced input: PBMCs or a T cell subset sorted from them (not recorded which). This TCR was sampled from a young man who had mild COVID-19 (a few samples of this study predate the infection). Cell type and time point are not known. The genes are TRBV5-1 and TRBJ1-5; the D is unclear. CDR3 sequence: CASRDFQPQHF. The CDR3, as DNA: TGCGCCAGCAGGGATTTCCAGCCCCAGCATTTT.